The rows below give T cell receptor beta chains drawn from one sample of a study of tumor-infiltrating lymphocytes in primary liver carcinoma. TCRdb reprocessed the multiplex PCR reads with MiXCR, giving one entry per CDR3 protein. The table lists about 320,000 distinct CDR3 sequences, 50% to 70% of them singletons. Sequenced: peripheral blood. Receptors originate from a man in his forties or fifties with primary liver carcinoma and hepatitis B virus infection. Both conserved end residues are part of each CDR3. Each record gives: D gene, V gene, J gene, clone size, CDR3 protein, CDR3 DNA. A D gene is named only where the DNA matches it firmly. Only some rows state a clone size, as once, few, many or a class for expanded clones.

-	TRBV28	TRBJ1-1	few	CASSPRQVGTEAFF	TGTGCCAGCAGTCCGCGACAGGTAGGCACTGAAGCTTTCTTT
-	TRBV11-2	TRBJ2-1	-	CAGSLVVRASYNEQFF	TGTGCCGGCAGCTTAGTCGTTCGCGCGAGCTACAATGAGCAGTTCTTC
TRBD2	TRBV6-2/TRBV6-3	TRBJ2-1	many	CASSLTSATRGEQFF	TGTGCCAGCAGCCTTACTAGCGCAACGAGGGGTGAGCAGTTCTTC
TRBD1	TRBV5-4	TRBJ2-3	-	CAGSGQGQDTQYF	TGTGCCGGCAGCGGACAGGGACAAGATACGCAGTATTTT
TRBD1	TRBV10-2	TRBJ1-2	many	CASSEQGANYGYTF	TGCGCCAGCAGTGAACAGGGGGCAAACTATGGCTACACCTTC
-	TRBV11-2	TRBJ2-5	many	CASSPSRSNLETQYF	TGTGCCAGCAGCCCGAGCAGGAGCAATCTGGAGACCCAGTACTTC
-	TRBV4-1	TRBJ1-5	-	CASSQDRSLNQSQHF	TGCGCCAGCAGCCAAGATAGGAGCTTGAATCAGTCCCAGCATTTT
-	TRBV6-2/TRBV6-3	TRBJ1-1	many	CASSPRQINTEAFF	TGTGCCAGCAGTCCGAGGCAGATAAACACTGAAGCTTTCTTT
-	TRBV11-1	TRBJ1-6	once	CANSLRGDANSPLHF	TGTGCCAACAGCTTAAGAGGGGATGCCAATTCACCCCTCCACTTC
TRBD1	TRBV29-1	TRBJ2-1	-	CSVGDRWNGRFF	TGCAGCGTTGGGGACAGATGGAATGGGCGGTTCTTC
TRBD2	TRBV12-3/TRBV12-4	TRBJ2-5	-	CASSLILGLAGGSRETQYF	TGTGCCAGCAGTTTAATCCTTGGACTAGCGGGAGGGTCTAGGGAGACCCAGTACTTC
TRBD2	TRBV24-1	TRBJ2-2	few	CATSDPGLTNTGELFF	TGTGCCACCAGTGACCCGGGACTAACGAACACCGGGGAGCTGTTTTTT
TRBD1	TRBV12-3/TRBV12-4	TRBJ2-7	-	CASRETGWTYEQYF	TGTGCCAGCAGGGAGACAGGGTGGACCTACGAGCAGTACTTC
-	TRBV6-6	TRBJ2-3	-	CASSENMQYF	TGTGCCAGCAGTGAAAATATGCAGTATTTT
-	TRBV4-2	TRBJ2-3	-	CASSHPGGIGASTDTQYF	TGTGCCAGCAGCCACCCTGGGGGAATAGGGGCAAGCACAGATACGCAGTATTTT
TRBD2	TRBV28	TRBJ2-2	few	CASSLAAAGGNTGELFF	TGTGCCAGCAGTCTTGCGGCGGCGGGGGGGAACACCGGGGAGCTGTTTTTT
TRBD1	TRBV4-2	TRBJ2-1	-	CASSRYWRTGRVYNEQFF	TGTGCCAGCAGCCGATATTGGAGGACAGGCAGAGTCTACAACGAGCAGTTCTTC
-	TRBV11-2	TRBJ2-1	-	CTSSLGLVAGAPNEQFF	TGTACCAGCAGCTTAGGTCTGGTAGCTGGAGCGCCGAATGAGCAGTTCTTC
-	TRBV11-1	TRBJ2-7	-	CASSYLNAGYGQYF	TGTGCCAGCAGCTACCTCAACGCAGGGTATGGGCAGTACTTC
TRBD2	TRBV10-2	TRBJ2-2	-	CASSELGTSGANAGELFF	TGCGCCAGCAGTGAACTGGGGACTAGCGGGGCGAACGCCGGGGAGCTGTTTTTT
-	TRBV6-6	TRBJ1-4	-	CATYRRGNEKLFF	TGTGCCACTTATAGACGGGGCAATGAAAAACTGTTTTTT
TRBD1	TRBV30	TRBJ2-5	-	CAWDRGEETQYF	TGTGCCTGGGACAGGGGGGAAGAGACCCAGTACTTC
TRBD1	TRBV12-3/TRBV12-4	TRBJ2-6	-	CASSFLGGASGANVLTF	TGTGCCAGCAGTTTTCTAGGGGGCGCTTCTGGGGCCAACGTCCTGACTTTC
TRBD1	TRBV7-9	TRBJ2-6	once	CATSLRGRGANVLTF	TGTGCCACCAGCTTAAGGGGGCGTGGGGCCAACGTCCTGACTTTC
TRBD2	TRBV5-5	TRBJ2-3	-	CASCLRGLSTDTQYF	TGTGCCAGCTGCTTGCGGGGACTAAGCACAGATACGCAGTATTTT
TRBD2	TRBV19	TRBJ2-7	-	CAMLKGLRVYEQYF	TGTGCCATGTTGAAGGGACTACGGGTTTACGAGCAGTACTTC
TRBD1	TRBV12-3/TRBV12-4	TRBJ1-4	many	CASTSDRGPGWGKLFF	TGTGCCAGCACCTCGGACAGGGGTCCCGGCTGGGGAAAACTGTTTTTT
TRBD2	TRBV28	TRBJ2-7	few	CASSTRGERVYEQYF	TGTGCCAGCAGTACACGGGGGGAGAGGGTTTACGAGCAGTACTTC
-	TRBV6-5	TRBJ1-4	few	CASSPGGGGDEKLFF	TGTGCCAGCAGTCCGGGGGGGGGCGGCGATGAAAAACTGTTTTTT
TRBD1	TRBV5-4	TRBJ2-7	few	CASSKSGTESYEQYF	TGTGCCAGCAGCAAATCCGGGACAGAGTCCTACGAGCAGTACTTC
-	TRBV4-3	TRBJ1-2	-	CSSSQEGERGYTF	TGCTCCAGCAGCCAAGAAGGGGAAAGAGGCTACACCTTC
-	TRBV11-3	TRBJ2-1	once	CASSPGLPGSCNEQFF	TGTGCCAGCAGTCCCGGTTTGCCTGGGTCGTGCAATGAGCAGTTCTTC
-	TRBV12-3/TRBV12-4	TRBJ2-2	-	CVSSLTGGTGELIF	TGTGTCAGCAGTTTAACGGGGGGCACCGGGGAGCTGATTTTC
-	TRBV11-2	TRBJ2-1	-	CASSVGGASYNEQFF	TGTGCCAGCAGCGTCGGGGGAGCTTCCTACAATGAGCAGTTCTTC
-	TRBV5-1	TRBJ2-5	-	CASSAALGTGKTQYF	TGCGCCAGCAGCGCTGCTTTGGGCACGGGAAAGACCCAGTACTTC
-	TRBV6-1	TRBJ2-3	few	CVSSDRPTRPYF	TGTGTCAGCAGTGATAGACCTACTCGCCCGTATTTT
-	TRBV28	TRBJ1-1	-	CASSLGGDGLEAFF	TGTGCCAGCAGTTTAGGGGGTGACGGCCTCGAAGCTTTCTTT
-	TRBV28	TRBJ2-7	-	CASSSTEYEQYF	TGTGCCAGCAGTTCGACAGAATACGAGCAGTACTTC
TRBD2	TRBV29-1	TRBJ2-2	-	CSVLSSGRAYTRELFF	TGCAGCGTCCTATCTAGCGGGAGGGCCTACACCAGGGAGCTGTTTTTT
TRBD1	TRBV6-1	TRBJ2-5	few	CASSEGQGSGETQYF	TGTGCCAGCAGTGAGGGACAGGGATCGGGAGAGACCCAGTACTTC
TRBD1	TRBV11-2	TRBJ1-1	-	CASSQQGRAEAFF	TGTGCCAGCAGCCAACAGGGGCGCGCTGAAGCTTTCTTT
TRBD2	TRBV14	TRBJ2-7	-	CASSPYLGLAFERYF	TGTGCCAGCAGCCCGTATCTCGGACTAGCGTTCGAGCGGTACTTC
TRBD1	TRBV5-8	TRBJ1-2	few	CASSSLDRNYGYTF	TGTGCCAGCAGCTCGCTGGACAGGAACTATGGCTACACCTTC
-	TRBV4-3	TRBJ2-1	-	CASSRSEGYNEQFF	TGCGCCAGCAGCCGCAGCGAGGGCTACAATGAGCAGTTCTTC
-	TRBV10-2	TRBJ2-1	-	CASKGAASWGERFF	TGCGCCAGCAAAGGAGCGGCTTCCTGGGGTGAACGGTTCTTC
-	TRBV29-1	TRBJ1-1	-	CSVGSPRPQLDF	TGCAGCGTTGGATCCCCCAGGCCACAGCTTGACTTT
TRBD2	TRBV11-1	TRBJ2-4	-	CASSFPGTSEARNIQYF	TGCGCCAGCAGCTTTCCCGGGACTAGCGAGGCCAGAAACATTCAGTACTTC
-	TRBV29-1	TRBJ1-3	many	CSVEVPRGTGNTIYF	TGCAGCGTTGAAGTCCCCCGGGGGACTGGAAACACCATATATTTT
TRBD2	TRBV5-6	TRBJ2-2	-	CASSRVTSGRYHTGELFF	TGTGCCAGCAGCCGTGTGACTAGCGGGAGGTATCATACAGGGGAGCTGTTTTTT
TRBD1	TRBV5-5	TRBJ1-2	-	CASSSTGDGGYTF	TGTGCCAGCAGCTCCACAGGGGATGGCGGCTACACCTTC
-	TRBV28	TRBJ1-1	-	CASTGRRGEAFF	TGTGCCAGCACCGGGCGGAGGGGTGAAGCTTTCTTT
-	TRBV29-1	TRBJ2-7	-	CSVTGAGRGEQYF	TGCAGCGTAACCGGGGCGGGGAGAGGAGAGCAGTACTTC